One and the same sample provided the 18 T cell receptor beta chains below, sequenced in a study of shared clonotypes between healthy human individuals. Clones were sequenced by immunoSEQ multiplex PCR, and TCRdb holds only the in-frame ones, with some missing. There are some 2.3 million clones in the sample; over 90% occur only once, and 0.3% to 0.4% lies in the top ten. Sequenced: naive CD4+ T cells from PBMCs. This sample's subset: CD45RA+ positively selected. All receptors derive from a man aged 18 to 30 in good health. Some clones in this sample may be carry-over from other donors' samples.

Comments on this clone: In the same sample, other DNA sequences code for this CDR3. This chain joins TRBV15 and TRBJ2-7, with 7 bases aligning to TRBD2. The CDR3 spans 13 residues. The germline V gene encodes CDR1 LNHNV and CDR2 YYDKDF (reference sequence). The V and J ends lost 1 base and 6 bases, in that order; junction bases with no gene match: 3. CDR3 nucleotide sequence: TGTGCCACCAGCAGAGCCGGGGGGTCCGAGCAGTACTTC. As protein: CATSRAGGSEQYF.

To note about this clone: Germline is not matched at one junction end, which may reflect a read error. The rearrangement uses TRBV7-3 and TRBJ2-7; 9 bases match TRBD1. The V gene's germline CDR1 is SGHTA and CDR2 FQGTGA. There are 11 residues in the CDR3. CDR3 region: CASSLRDREDF. The CDR3 region has the DNA TGTGCCAGCAGCTTAAGGGACAGGGAGGACTTC.

Turning to this clone: At the DNA level, this CDR3 is encoded by other sequences in the same sample as well. V gene TRBV5-1 combines with J gene TRBJ2-3; D unresolved. From germline, CDR1 is SGHRS and CDR2 YFSETQ. There are 12 residues in the CDR3. Deletions cut 0 bases from V and 5 bases from J, with 4 bases between. CDR3 residues: CASSLGGDTQYF. In DNA, the CDR3 is TGCGCCAGCAGCTTGGGAGGAGATACGCAGTATTTT.

This clone was detected only once. The genes are TRBV5-1 and TRBJ2-2, with D maybe TRBD2 (6 bases). Germline V gives CDR1 SGHRS, CDR2 YFSETQ. V was trimmed by 4 bases and J by 4 bases, leaving 11 bases between them. The CDR3 runs 14 residues. CDR3 nucleotides: TGCGCCAGCAGCGCGGGGCCGGGCACCGGGGAGCTGTTTTTT. Amino acid sequence: CASSAGPGTGELFF.

V and J are TRBV29-1 and TRBJ2-7; the D gene is possibly TRBD1 (6 bases). The CDR3 is made up of 14 amino acids. Looked up from germline, CDR1 is SQVTM and CDR2 is ANQGSEA. V lost 0 bases and J 6 bases, leaving 15 bases between the germline ends. The CDR3 nucleotides are TGCAGCGTTGAAGATCGGAACAGGGCGAGCGAGCAGTACTTC. Translated, it gives CSVEDRNRASEQYF.

V usage is TRBV6-6 and J usage is TRBJ2-3; 12 bases map to TRBD1. The CDR3 runs 16 residues. Germline V gene sequence: CDR1 MNHNY, CDR2 SVGAGI (reference sequence). After removal of 4 bases from V and 1 base from J, the junction contained 3 bases not matched to a gene. The CDR3 DNA reads as TGTGCCAGCAGTTGGAGGGACAGGGGGCGCACAGATACGCAGTATTTT. This codes for CASSWRDRGRTDTQYF.

The genes are TRBV7-9 and TRBJ2-7; TRBD1 aligns across 11 bases. CDR3 size: 14 residues. V trimming: 3 bases; J trimming: 6 bases; junction bases outside the gene matches: 4. Germline V gives CDR1 SEHNR, CDR2 FQNEAQ (reference sequence). For the CDR3, the DNA is TGTGCCAGCAGCTTCGGGACAGGGGGAGGCGAGCAGTACTTC. Its protein is CASSFGTGGGEQYF. The whole variable domain, remainder taken from reference TRBV7-9 and TRBJ2-7, is DTGVSQNPRHKITKRGQNVTFRCDPISEHNRLYWYRQTLGQGPEFLTYFQNEAQLEKSRLLSDRFSAERPKGSFSTLEIQRTEQGDSAMYLCASSFGTGGGEQYFGPGTRLTVT.

This chain connects TRBV10-3 to TRBJ2-7, with 8 nucleotides matching TRBD1. In germline, CDR1 is ENHRY, CDR2 SYGVKD. This CDR3 comprises 15 residues. Trimming cost V 4 bases and J 0 bases; bases outside gene matches: 5. CDR3 sequence reads: CAISAGQATSYEQYF. The CDR3 DNA reads as TGTGCCATCAGTGCGGGACAGGCGACCTCCTACGAGCAGTACTTC.

V and J are TRBV14 and TRBJ2-4, with 11 bases that match TRBD1. After removal of 6 bases from V and 10 bases from J, the junction contained 11 bases not matched to a gene. Germline V gene lookup returns CDR1 SGHDN and CDR2 FVKESK. The CDR3 consists of 15 residues. For the CDR3, the DNA is TGTGCCAGCAGTACCGGGACAGGGGGAATTGGGATTCAGTACTTC. Its protein is CASSTGTGGIGIQYF. The complete variable domain, with remaining parts taken from reference TRBV14 and TRBJ2-4, reads EAGVTQFPSHSVIEKGQTVTLRCDPISGHDNLYWYRRVMGKEIKFLLHFVKESKQDESGMPNNRFLAERTGGTYSTLKVQPAELEDSGVYFCASSTGTGGIGIQYFGAGTRLSVL.

The V and J genes are TRBV4-1 and TRBJ2-3; D gene uncertain. Germline V gene data show CDR1 as MGHRA and CDR2 as YSYEKL. The CDR3 length is 15 residues. V lost 1 base and J 4 bases, leaving 12 bases between the germline ends. This CDR3 is CASSQGPAPPDTQYF. As DNA, the CDR3 is TGCGCCAGCAGCCAAGGGCCTGCCCCTCCAGATACGCAGTATTTT.

V and J are TRBV18 and TRBJ1-1, with D unresolved. The CDR3 has 15 residues. CDR1 KGHSH and CDR2 LQKENI come from the germline V gene. Deletions cut 1 base from V and 2 bases from J, with 11 bases between. CDR3 protein: CASSPLLGDNTEAFF. CDR3 in DNA: TGTGCCAGCTCACCACTCCTCGGAGATAACACTGAAGCTTTCTTT.

The chain carries TRBV7-9 and TRBJ1-2, with 7 nucleotides matching TRBD1. CDR3 length: 14 residues. Germline loops: CDR1 SEHNR, CDR2 FQNEAQ (reference sequence). V lost 5 bases, J lost 3 bases, and 6 bases stayed unmatched. The DNA of the CDR3 is TGTGCCAGCAGCGACTACAGGGGCCACTATGGCTACACCTTC. Translation gives CASSDYRGHYGYTF.

This clone was detected once. The chain uses TRBV5-1 and TRBJ2-5; TRBD2 agrees at 7 bases. Germline V gene data show CDR1 as SGHRS and CDR2 as YFSETQ. This CDR3 has 15 residues. Trimming removed 0 bases from V and 5 bases from J; junction bases left unmatched: 7. This CDR3 is CASSLDVRRGETQYF. CDR3 coding DNA: TGCGCCAGCAGCTTGGATGTGCGGCGGGGGGAGACCCAGTACTTC.

The chain has TRBV28 and TRBJ1-5, with D maybe TRBD1 (5 bases). CDR1 is MDHEN, CDR2 SYDVKM, per germline. V shed 2 bases and J shed 4 bases, with 12 bases lying between them. The CDR3 totals 15 residues. CDR3 sequence reads: CASSLATAPNQPQHF. CDR3 DNA sequence: TGTGCCAGCAGTTTAGCGACAGCGCCTAATCAGCCCCAGCATTTT.

V is TRBV4-1 and J is TRBJ2-3, with D perhaps matching TRBD2 (6 bases). Trimming stripped 3 bases from V and 4 bases from J, with 14 bases between. The CDR3 extends over 15 amino acids. Germline CDR1 reads MGHRA; CDR2 reads YSYEKL. In DNA, the CDR3 is TGCGCCAGCAGCCAGTCGGGACTCGGGCCAGATACGCAGTATTTT. This encodes CASSQSGLGPDTQYF.

V and J are TRBV18 and TRBJ2-1; D is unresolved. The CDR3 length is 13 residues. The germline CDR1 and CDR2 sequences are KGHSH and LQKENI. Trimming stripped 3 bases from V and 6 bases from J, with 9 bases between. The CDR3 loop reads CASSPFHSNEQFF. DNA of the CDR3: TGTGCCAGCTCACCCTTCCACAGCAATGAGCAGTTCTTC.

This chain joins TRBV27 and TRBJ2-1; possibly TRBD2 for D (5 bases). Trimming left V 6 bases short and J 1 base short, with 10 bases between. Germline V gene data show CDR1 as MNHEY and CDR2 as SMNVEV (reference sequence). The CDR3 is 14 amino acids. The chain's CDR3 is CASRPSRSYNEQFF. The CDR3 DNA is TGTGCCAGCAGGCCTAGCAGGTCCTACAATGAGCAGTTCTTC.

The chain uses TRBV27 and TRBJ2-7; 9 nucleotides match TRBD1. CDR3 length: 16 residues. With V trimmed by 6 bases and J by 3 bases, 12 bases remained unmatched. Germline-derived CDR1 and CDR2 are MNHEY and SMNVEV (reference sequence). The CDR3 nucleotides read TGTGCCAGCAGAGACTTCGGGACAGGGTTCATCTACGAGCAGTACTTC. Translating it yields CASRDFGTGFIYEQYF.